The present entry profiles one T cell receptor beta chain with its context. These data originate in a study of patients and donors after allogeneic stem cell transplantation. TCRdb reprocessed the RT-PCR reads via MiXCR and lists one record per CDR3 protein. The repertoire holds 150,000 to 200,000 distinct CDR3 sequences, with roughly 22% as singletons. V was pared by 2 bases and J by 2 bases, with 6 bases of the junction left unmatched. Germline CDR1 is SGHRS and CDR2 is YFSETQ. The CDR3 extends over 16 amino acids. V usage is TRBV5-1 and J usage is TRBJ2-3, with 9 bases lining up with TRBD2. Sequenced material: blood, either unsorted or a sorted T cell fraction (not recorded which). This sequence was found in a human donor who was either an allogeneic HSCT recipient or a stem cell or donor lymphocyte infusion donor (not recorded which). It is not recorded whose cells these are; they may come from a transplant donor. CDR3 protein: CASSFVSGGNTDTQYF. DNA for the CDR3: TGCGCCAGCAGCTTCGTTAGCGGGGGAAACACAGATACGCAGTATTTT.